This TCR beta chain was identified during a study of naive and memory T cell subsets. Details on this clonotype: The antigen is undetermined.

An equimolar mix of two oligonucleotides served as the beta constant-region primer for TRBC1 and TRBC2. Four rounds of PCR amplified the ligated cDNA using nested alpha and beta constant-region primers plus SP2. TCRdb reanalysed the UMI-ligation and nested PCR reads using MiXCR and keeps one entry per CDR3 protein. The sample includes under 150,000 distinct CDR3 sequences, approximately 21% of them seen just once. CMV status came from CD4+ IFNgamma after overnight CMV lysate stimulation. Four subsets defined by CD45RA and CD27 were sorted after CD3, CD4, CD8 and live/dead staining. General observations from the study: Over 95% of naive TCR sequences appeared only once, unlike memory subsets. From naive to CM, EM and EMRA, diversity decreased and Gini increased. Possibly reflecting memory cells re-expressing CD45RA, a few larger clonotypes occurred in naive repertoires, especially CD8.

Input material: naive CD8+ T cells from blood. The TCR comes from a human donor in good health.

CDR3 loop: CASSLGPLLYEQYF. The CDR3 bases are TGTGCCAGCAGTTTAGGACCCCTTCTCTACGAGCAGTACTTC. The chain employs TRBV28 and TRBJ2-7; D ambiguous. The V gene lost 2 bases and the J gene lost 3 bases, with 11 bases spanning the gap. The CDR3 is 14 amino acids. Germline CDR1 MDHEN, CDR2 SYDVKM.